A single sample gave rise to the 30 T cell receptor beta chains below, sequenced in a study of blood T cells in healthy people across ages. A second roughly 7 to 12 cycle PCR used barcoded and J-beta primers. TCRdb independently ran MiXCR on the 5' RACE reads; one entry per CDR3 protein. The table has about 1.1 million distinct CDR3 sequences, more than 30% seen once. The sample comprised blood. All receptors derive from a man younger than 30 in good health.

In this sample, this clonotype turned up a few times. This chain uses TRBV11-2 with TRBJ2-5; D possibly matches TRBD1 or TRBD2 (5 bases each). With the DNA end fitting TRBJ2-7 better, the J assignment may be wrong. This CDR3 contains 12 residues. CDR1 is SGHAT, CDR2 FQNNGV, per germline. The CDR3 loop reads CASRRDGYEQYF. CDR3 DNA sequence: TGTGCCAGCAGGAGGGACGGATACGAGCAGTACTTC.

The sample holds a few counts of this clonotype. This sequence joins TRBV20-1 and TRBJ2-5; D could derive from TRBD1 or TRBD2 (6 bases each). The CDR3 has 17 amino acids. Germline V CDR1 and CDR2: DFQATT, SNEGSKA (reference sequence). V lost 3 bases, J lost 5 bases, and 25 bases lay in between. The CDR3 here is CSARDSYDGGDFETQYF. CDR3 nucleotide sequence: TGCAGTGCTAGGGACAGCTACGATGGCGGGGACTTTGAGACCCAGTACTTC.

The rearrangement links TRBV19 to TRBJ2-4; TRBD1 matches 7 bases. This CDR3 has 17 amino acids. The junction had 18 bases not matched to a gene; V was cut back by 7 bases and J by 6 bases. CDR1 LNHDA and CDR2 SQIVND come from the germline V gene (reference sequence). The CDR3 DNA reads TGTGCCAGTAAGGCCCTTAGTAGAGGGGGCAGGCCAAACATTCAGTACTTC. As protein: CASKALSRGGRPNIQYF. Full variable domain (missing parts from reference TRBV19 and TRBJ2-4): DGGITQSPKYLFRKEGQNVTLSCEQNLNHDAMYWYRQDPGQGLRLIYYSQIVNDFQKGDIAEGYSVSREKKESFPLTVTSAQKNPTAFYLCASKALSRGGRPNIQYFGAGTRLSVL.

This rearrangement joins TRBV28 to TRBJ2-7; 8 positions agree with TRBD1. Germline CDR1 is MDHEN and CDR2 is SYDVKM. The CDR3 is 11 residues long. The CDR3 DNA reads TGTTCCACAGGGGACAGGTACGAGCAGTACTTC. Its translation: CSTGDRYEQYF. Using reference TRBV28 and TRBJ2-7 for the parts outside the CDR3, the full variable domain is DVKVTQSSRYLVKRTGEKVFLECVQDMDHENMFWYRQDPGLGLRLIYFSYDVKMKEKGDIPEGYSVSREKKERFSLILESASTNQTSMYLCSTGDRYEQYFGPGTRLTVT.

This clonotype was detected ten times or more. The chain recombines TRBV5-1 with TRBJ1-1; D unresolved. Germline lookup yields CDR1 SGHRS and CDR2 YFSETQ. The ends were cut back, 2 bases at V and 1 base at J, with 6 bases in the middle. The CDR3 length is 13 residues. This chain's CDR3 is CASSFGQNTEAFF. The DNA for the CDR3 is TGCGCCAGCAGCTTCGGTCAGAACACTGAAGCTTTCTTT.

This clonotype was counted between two and nine times. This chain joins TRBV27 and TRBJ2-7; 7 bases are shared with TRBD1. The CDR3 sequence is 14 residues long. Germline trimming cut 1 base from V and 3 bases from J; bases unmatched to any gene: 3. Germline values: CDR1 MNHEY, CDR2 SMNVEV (reference sequence). CDR3 in DNA: TGTGCCAGCAGTTTATATGGGACAGACTACGAGCAGTACTTC. Translating it yields CASSLYGTDYEQYF.

V gene TRBV7-9 combines with J gene TRBJ1-2; 8 nucleotides line up with TRBD1. J was trimmed by 5 bases and V by 7 bases; bases with no gene match: 9. Germline values: CDR1 SEHNR, CDR2 FQNEAQ (reference sequence). This CDR3 spans 14 amino acids. The CDR3 DNA sequence: TGTGCCAGCAACCCCGGACAGGGACTTTATGGCTACACCTTC. Its protein is CASNPGQGLYGYTF. The full variable domain, its missing parts supplied by reference TRBV7-9 and TRBJ1-2, is DTGVSQNPRHKITKRGQNVTFRCDPISEHNRLYWYRQTLGQGPEFLTYFQNEAQLEKSRLLSDRFSAERPKGSFSTLEIQRTEQGDSAMYLCASNPGQGLYGYTFGSGTRLTVV.

The chain uses TRBV6-6 and TRBJ2-1; a possible D gene is TRBD2 (5 bases). This CDR3 has 17 amino acids. The V and J ends lost 4 bases and 4 bases respectively, with 20 bases between them. The germline CDR1 and CDR2 sequences are MNHNY and SVGAGI (reference sequence). The CDR3 here is CASSFPFSGEQYNEQFF. The CDR3 DNA is TGTGCCAGCAGTTTCCCGTTTTCCGGGGAACAGTACAATGAGCAGTTCTTC.

The sample holds a few counts of this clonotype. This chain uses TRBV12-3 or TRBV12-4 with TRBJ2-1; D not resolved. Between the trimmed V and J ends, which lost 1 base and 9 bases, there was a span of 7 bases. This CDR3 contains 12 residues. The DNA for the CDR3 is TGTGCCAGCAGTTTAGGGGAAAGTGAGCAGTTCTTC. It translates to CASSLGESEQFF.

This chain uses TRBV4-1 with TRBJ2-7, with D perhaps TRBD1 (5 bases). The V end lost 4 bases, the J end lost 0 bases, and 13 bases lay between the germline ends. The CDR3 contains 15 residues. Germline loops: CDR1 MGHRA, CDR2 YSYEKL. The CDR3 DNA follows: TGCGCCAGCAGCCCAAAAATAACAGGCTCCTACGAGCAGTACTTC. This encodes CASSPKITGSYEQYF.

This chain links TRBV20-1 with TRBJ2-7; 11 positions match TRBD1. The CDR3 covers 13 residues. The V and J ends lost 6 bases and 5 bases, in that order; junction bases with no gene match: 6. From germline, CDR1 is DFQATT and CDR2 SNEGSKA (reference sequence). The DNA for the CDR3 is TGCAGTGCGTGGGACAGGGGGGTCGACGAGCAGTACTTC. Translation: CSAWDRGVDEQYF.

This chain uses TRBV9 with TRBJ2-6; D gene ambiguous. The germline gives CDR1 SGDLS, CDR2 YYNGEE. The CDR3 has 15 residues. The V and J ends lost 1 base and 0 bases respectively, with 5 bases between them. DNA for the CDR3: TGTGCCAGCAGCGTATGGGGCTCTGGGGCCAACGTCCTGACTTTC. It translates to CASSVWGSGANVLTF.

The chain has TRBV6-6 and TRBJ2-7, with D possibly being TRBD2 (5 bases). The length of the CDR3 is 14 residues. V shed 0 bases and J shed 10 bases, with 16 bases lying between them. The germline V gene has CDR1 MNHNY and CDR2 SVGAGI (reference sequence). CDR3 sequence reads: CASSYSSGKDVQYF. In nucleotides, the CDR3 is TGTGCCAGCAGTTACTCTTCGGGAAAGGATGTTCAGTACTTC.

This clonotype was picked up one time. The chain uses TRBV7-2 and TRBJ1-2; D is unresolved. The length of the CDR3 is 16 residues. From germline, CDR1 is SGHTA and CDR2 FQGNSA. V lost 0 bases and J lost 6, with 17 bases in between. The CDR3 here is CASSLAGRVPSDGYTF. The CDR3 DNA follows: TGTGCCAGCAGCTTAGCAGGGAGAGTCCCTTCCGATGGCTACACCTTC.

The genes are TRBV6-2 or TRBV6-3 and TRBJ2-1; D call uncertain. Germline CDR1 reads MNHEY; CDR2 reads SVGEGT. CDR3 length: 13 amino acids. The ends were cut back, 5 bases at V and 8 bases at J, with 13 bases in the middle. The CDR3 loop reads CASSTRTFDEQFF. The CDR3 bases are TGTGCCAGCAGTACCCGGACGTTCGATGAGCAGTTCTTC.

The rearrangement links TRBV4-2 to TRBJ2-5; no reliable D call. Looked up from germline, CDR1 is LGHNA and CDR2 is YNFKEQ. This CDR3 has 18 amino acids. Trimming shortened V by 1 base and J by 0 bases, and 18 bases separated the two germline ends. CDR3 residues: CASSQGRVLRLYQETQYF. The CDR3 region has the DNA TGTGCCAGCAGCCAAGGCCGGGTTTTGAGGCTCTACCAAGAGACCCAGTACTTC.

V is TRBV27 and J is TRBJ2-3, with D perhaps TRBD2 (5 bases). Trimming pared 4 bases from V and 6 bases from J, leaving 14 bases between. Per germline, CDR1 MNHEY and CDR2 SMNVEV (reference sequence). The CDR3 runs 14 residues. Here the CDR3 DNA reads TGTGCCAGCAGTTCCCGGCTGATAGCGGATACGCAGTATTTT. Amino acid sequence: CASSSRLIADTQYF.

This clonotype was seen a handful of times. The rearrangement uses TRBV9 and TRBJ2-1; D may be TRBD1 (5 bases). This CDR3 has 15 amino acids. The germline V gene encodes CDR1 SGDLS and CDR2 YYNGEE. Deletions cut 0 bases from V and 5 bases from J, with 12 bases between. This CDR3 is CASSVEGQGNNEQFF. The CDR3 DNA reads as TGTGCCAGCAGCGTAGAGGGGCAGGGAAACAATGAGCAGTTCTTC.

The chain couples TRBV28 to TRBJ2-4; 7 bases agree with TRBD1. This CDR3 region has 13 residues. Germline V gene lookup returns CDR1 MDHEN and CDR2 SYDVKM. J lost 9 bases, V lost 2 bases, and 4 bases had no gene match. The CDR3: CASSLTGEIIQYF. The CDR3 nucleotides read TGTGCCAGCAGTTTAACAGGGGAGATCATTCAGTACTTC. Based on the CDR3 plus reference TRBV28 and TRBJ2-4, the full variable domain is DVKVTQSSRYLVKRTGEKVFLECVQDMDHENMFWYRQDPGLGLRLIYFSYDVKMKEKGDIPEGYSVSREKKERFSLILESASTNQTSMYLCASSLTGEIIQYFGAGTRLSVL.

As for this clonotype: One end of the junction varies from germline; a read error may be responsible. The V gene is TRBV14, the J gene TRBJ2-5; the D is unclear. This CDR3 spans 12 amino acids. The germline CDR1 and CDR2 sequences are SGHDN and FVKESK. Here the CDR3 DNA reads TGTGCCAGCAGCCAAGATGGAGAGACCCGGTACTTC. The encoded protein is CASSQDGETRYF.

This chain links TRBV29-1 with TRBJ1-1; D is ambiguous. V was pared by 7 bases and J by 5 bases, with 11 bases between. The CDR3 is 11 amino acids. Germline V gene data show CDR1 as SQVTM and CDR2 as ANQGSEA. CDR3: CSGGSGTEAFF. The CDR3 DNA reads TGCAGCGGGGGTAGTGGAACTGAAGCTTTCTTT.

This clonotype came up a few times. V usage is TRBV5-1 and J usage is TRBJ2-1, with D hard to call. Trimming removed 0 bases from V and 13 bases from J, with 17 bases in between. The CDR3 totals 14 residues. Per the germline V gene, CDR1 is SGHRS and CDR2 is YFSETQ. The CDR3 DNA is TGCGCCAGCAGCTTGGATCGCCAGCCCAATGGACAGTTCTTC. Protein: CASSLDRQPNGQFF.

This clonotype was found a few times. This chain links TRBV7-2 with TRBJ1-2; the match to TRBD1 covers 7 bases. Germline CDR1 reads SGHTA; CDR2 reads FQGNSA. Trimming cost V 5 bases and J 8 bases; bases outside gene matches: 8. This CDR3 has 13 residues. CDR3 amino acids: CASSRSGGRGYTF. The CDR3 DNA is TGTGCCAGCAGCCGATCAGGGGGTAGGGGCTACACCTTC.

J is TRBJ2-3 and V is TRBV20-1; D ambiguous. Germline CDR1 and CDR2: DFQATT and SNEGSKA (reference sequence). The CDR3 spans 15 residues. Trimming removed 5 bases from V and 2 bases from J, with 17 bases in between. CDR3 protein: CSASRRPFSTDTQYF. The CDR3 DNA reads TGCAGTGCTTCCAGACGGCCGTTTTCCACAGATACGCAGTATTTT.

On this clonotype: The junction shows a germline mismatch at one end, possibly a read error. The V and J genes are TRBV4-1 and TRBJ1-2, with D hard to call. The germline CDR1 and CDR2 sequences are MGHRA and YSYEKL. CDR3 length: 13 residues. CDR3 nucleotide sequence: TGCGCCAGCGGCCAAGAGGGAGGGTATGGCCACACCTTC. Translating it yields CASGQEGGYGHTF.

The J gene is TRBJ2-1, the V gene TRBV6-5; 8 bases map to TRBD1. With the DNA end fitting TRBJ2-7 better, the J assignment may be wrong. This CDR3 is 15 amino acids long. Germline CDR1 and CDR2: MNHEY and SVGAGI. The CDR3 nucleotides are TGTGCCAGCAGTTACTCACGGACAGGGTACAATGAGCAGTACTTC. Its translation is CASSYSRTGYNEQYF.

This clonotype showed up just a few times. The chain combines TRBV11-2 with TRBJ2-3, with D possibly being TRBD1 (5 bases). The CDR3 totals 16 residues. The germline CDR1 and CDR2 sequences are SGHAT and FQNNGV. V gave up 5 bases and J gave up 0 bases, with 15 bases separating them. The CDR3 DNA follows: TGTGCCAGCAGCGCCTTCCGACAGTCTAGCACAGATACGCAGTATTTT. Translation gives CASSAFRQSSTDTQYF.

The gene calls are TRBV9 and TRBJ1-2; D ambiguous. This CDR3 contains 14 residues. V shed 4 bases and J shed 6 bases, with 16 bases lying between them. Germline V gives CDR1 SGDLS, CDR2 YYNGEE. CDR3 coding DNA: TGTGCCAGCAGCCCAGTTCAATCACGCCATGGCTACACCTTC. Protein product: CASSPVQSRHGYTF.

V is TRBV5-1 and J is TRBJ1-2; no firm D call. Trimming shortened V by 0 bases and J by 4 bases, and 13 bases separated the two germline ends. The germline gives CDR1 SGHRS, CDR2 YFSETQ. The length of the CDR3 is 15 residues. In DNA, the CDR3 is TGCGCCAGCAGCTTGGTCGGCGGTGGAGGCTATGGCTACACCTTC. Its translation is CASSLVGGGGYGYTF.

This clonotype was found many times. CDR3 protein: CATSDSSLNEQFF. The CDR3 DNA reads as TGTGCCACCAGTGATTCCTCCCTCAATGAGCAGTTCTTC. The V call is TRBV24-1, the J call TRBJ2-1; D ambiguous. The CDR3 sequence is 13 residues long. V lost 2 bases to trimming and J lost 6 bases, with 7 bases between them. Germline loops: CDR1 KGHDR, CDR2 SFDVKD.